This TCR beta chain stems from a study of blood T cell repertoires in COVID-19. The germline gives CDR1 LNHNV, CDR2 YYDKDF (reference sequence). The CDR3 covers 15 residues. J was trimmed by 1 base and V by 5 bases; bases with no gene match: 7. Clones were read by immunoSEQ multiplex PCR, and TCRdb kept only the in-frame ones, dropping some. The sample carries roughly 290,000 clones, around 82% recorded once. The specimen was peripheral blood. The sequence was collected from a human donor with COVID-19, enrolled during active disease. The donor label of this sample is uncertain. This sequence joins TRBV15 and TRBJ2-5, with 7 bases fitting TRBD2. The DNA of the CDR3 is TGTGCCACCAGCGCGCAAGGACTAGTCCAAGAGACCCAGTACTTC. This encodes CATSAQGLVQETQYF.